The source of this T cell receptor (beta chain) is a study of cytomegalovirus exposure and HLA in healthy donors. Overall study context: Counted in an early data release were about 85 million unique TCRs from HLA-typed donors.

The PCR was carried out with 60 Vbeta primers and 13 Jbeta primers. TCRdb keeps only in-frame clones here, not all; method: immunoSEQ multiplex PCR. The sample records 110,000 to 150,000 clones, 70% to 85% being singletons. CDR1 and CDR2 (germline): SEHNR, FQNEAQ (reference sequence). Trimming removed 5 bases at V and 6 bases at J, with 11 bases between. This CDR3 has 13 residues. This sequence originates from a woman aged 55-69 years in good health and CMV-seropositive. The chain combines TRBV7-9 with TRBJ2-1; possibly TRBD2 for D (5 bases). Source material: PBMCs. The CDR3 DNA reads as TGTGCCAGCAGCCCCCCACTAGGCAATGAGCAGTTCTTC. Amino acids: CASSPPLGNEQFF.